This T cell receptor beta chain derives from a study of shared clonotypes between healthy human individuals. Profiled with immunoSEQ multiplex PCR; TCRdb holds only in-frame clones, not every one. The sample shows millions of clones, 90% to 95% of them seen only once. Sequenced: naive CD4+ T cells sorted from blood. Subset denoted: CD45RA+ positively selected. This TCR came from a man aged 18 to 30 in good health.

Here the CDR3 DNA reads TGCAGCGTTCTTCCCCCCCAAGAGACCCAGTACTTC. Its protein is CSVLPPQETQYF. The V gene is TRBV29-1, the J gene TRBJ2-5; D uncertain. The CDR3 extends over 12 amino acids. CDR1 is SQVTM and CDR2 is ANQGSEA in the germline V gene. V was shortened by 5 bases and J by 1 base, with 8 bases between the two germline ends.